This record concerns one TCR beta chain sequence. The data derive from a study of blood T cells in healthy people across ages. Each sample gave at least 7 million isolated PBMCs. Then a second PCR, running roughly 7 to 11 cycles, was carried out with a sample-barcoded 5' primer and a J-beta primer mix. One entry per CDR3 protein, called by TCRdb with MiXCR from the 5' RACE reads. This table has 750,000 to 950,000 distinct CDR3 sequences, roughly 25% appearing once. J lost 2 bases, V lost 2 bases, and 8 bases had no gene match. Germline V lookup: CDR1 SGHVS, CDR2 FNYEAQ. This CDR3 region has 18 residues. This sample was shared with a second study, whose subject was T cells of mothers and their children. In that study: A few mothers and their six children, all healthy Caucasians, donated.

Sample: blood. V and J are TRBV7-6 and TRBJ2-1; TRBD2 aligns across 11 bases. This TCR derives from a boy under 18 in good health. The CDR3 protein is CASSLSLPSGGTYNEQFF. In DNA, the CDR3 is TGTGCCAGCAGCTTATCACTCCCTAGCGGGGGGACCTACAATGAGCAGTTCTTC.